The 28 T cell receptor beta chains below were found in one sample sequenced in a study of patients and donors after allogeneic stem cell transplantation. TCRdb passed the RT-PCR reads through MiXCR, listing each CDR3 protein once. The sample consists of roughly 940,000 distinct CDR3 sequences, roughly 18% of them appearing once. The material sequenced was blood, either unsorted or a sorted T cell fraction (not recorded which). The receptor source for this set is a human donor who was either an allogeneic HSCT recipient or a stem cell or donor lymphocyte infusion donor (not recorded which). It is not recorded whose cells these are; they may come from a transplant donor.

This clonotype showed up just a few times. This chain connects TRBV10-3 to TRBJ1-4, with 7 nucleotides matching TRBD1. J lost 0 bases, V lost 3 bases, and 4 bases had no gene match. The CDR3 spans 16 residues. Germline loops: CDR1 ENHRY, CDR2 SYGVKD. In DNA form, the CDR3 reads TGTGCCATCAGTGAAGGGACAGTTGCAACTAATGAAAAACTGTTTTTT. It yields the protein CAISEGTVATNEKLFF.

This rearrangement joins TRBV12-3 or TRBV12-4 to TRBJ2-3; D remains unclear. This CDR3 is built from 15 residues. Trimming pared 1 base from V and 2 bases from J, leaving 10 bases between. DNA for the CDR3: TGTGCCAGCAGTTTAGGGGCCAGGTTCACAGATACGCAGTATTTT. Translation: CASSLGARFTDTQYF.

This clonotype was seen a handful of times. The chain combines TRBV7-2 with TRBJ1-2; 8 bases match TRBD1. The CDR3 sequence is 14 residues long. CDR1 and CDR2 (germline): SGHTA, FQGNSA. After removal of 3 bases from V and 4 bases from J, the junction contained 4 bases not matched to a gene. This chain's CDR3 is CASSFRTGRYGYTF. CDR3 DNA sequence: TGTGCCAGCAGCTTTCGGACAGGGCGCTATGGCTACACCTTC.

The genes are TRBV9 and TRBJ2-5; 10 bases are shared with TRBD2. Germline CDR1 is SGDLS and CDR2 is YYNGEE. This CDR3 has 16 residues. The junction had 8 bases not matched to a gene; V was cut back by 3 bases and J by 3 bases. This CDR3 reads CASSAIAGGPKETQYF. The CDR3 region has the DNA TGTGCCAGCAGCGCCATAGCGGGAGGCCCGAAAGAGACCCAGTACTTC.

The chain carries TRBV20-1 and TRBJ2-7, with TRBD2 matching over 9 bases. Trimming at V came to 6 bases and at J to 0 bases, leaving 6 bases not matched to a gene. This CDR3 is built from 14 residues. CDR1 and CDR2 from the germline V gene are DFQATT and SNEGSKA (reference sequence). This chain's CDR3 is CSAPGLASSYEQYF. CDR3 DNA: TGCAGTGCCCCCGGACTAGCGAGCTCCTACGAGCAGTACTTC.

This clonotype was observed many times. The rearrangement uses TRBV12-3 or TRBV12-4 and TRBJ1-5; 8 bases are shared with TRBD1. The V and J ends lost 6 bases and 4 bases, in that order; junction bases with no gene match: 8. The CDR3 has 15 amino acids. In DNA form, the CDR3 reads TGTGCCAGCAGCCACCGGACAGGGAAGAATCAGCCCCAGCATTTT. Protein: CASSHRTGKNQPQHF.

V is TRBV20-1 and J is TRBJ2-1; 11 nucleotides align to TRBD2. Trimming cost V 6 bases and J 6 bases; bases outside gene matches: 16. CDR1 and CDR2 (germline): DFQATT, SNEGSKA (reference sequence). The CDR3 is 17 amino acids. CDR3: CSASSRLAGFPVNEQFF. The DNA for the CDR3 is TGCAGTGCCTCCTCGAGACTAGCGGGATTTCCGGTCAATGAGCAGTTCTTC.

The chain carries TRBV3-1 and TRBJ2-7, with D perhaps TRBD1 (5 bases). Germline-derived CDR1 and CDR2 are LGHDT and YNNKEL (reference sequence). V was clipped by 0 bases and J by 8 bases, with 17 bases between them. The CDR3 is made up of 15 amino acids. The chain's CDR3 is CASSQDLGPQGQQYF. The CDR3 coding sequence is TGTGCCAGCAGCCAAGATTTAGGACCCCAGGGCCAGCAGTACTTC.

The chain joins TRBV30 to TRBJ1-1; TRBD1 agrees at 7 bases. The CDR3 sequence is 15 residues long. CDR1 is GTSNPN and CDR2 is SVGIG in the germline V gene (reference sequence). The V and J ends lost 5 bases and 3 bases, in that order; junction bases with no gene match: 12. CDR3 in amino acids: CAWDRDRLGYTEAFF. CDR3 sequence (DNA): TGTGCCTGGGACAGGGACCGCCTGGGGTACACTGAAGCTTTCTTT.

The J gene is TRBJ1-1, the V gene TRBV5-1; D gene ambiguous. This CDR3 comprises 15 residues. Germline CDR1 and CDR2: SGHRS and YFSETQ. V gave up 1 base and J gave up 3 bases, with 13 bases separating them. The CDR3 DNA sequence: TGCGCCAGCAGCTTGAGAGGCCGGGCGGACACTGAAGCTTTCTTT. Protein product: CASSLRGRADTEAFF.

This clonotype was found many times. The genes are TRBV12-3 or TRBV12-4 and TRBJ2-3; D is ambiguous. Trimming took off 2 bases at V and 4 bases at J, with 22 bases between the two ends. The CDR3 contains 18 residues. The CDR3: CASSLRPGRLSRADTQYF. CDR3 bases: TGTGCCAGCAGTTTACGCCCCGGACGTCTCAGCCGTGCAGATACGCAGTATTTT.

This rearrangement joins TRBV19 to TRBJ2-5; 7 nucleotides match TRBD2. V trimming: 1 base; J trimming: 5 bases; junction bases outside the gene matches: 4. CDR1 is LNHDA, CDR2 SQIVND, per germline (reference sequence). CDR3 length: 14 amino acids. The CDR3 region has the DNA TGTGCCAGTAGTATAGCTAGCGGTGTGGAGACCCAGTACTTC. Translating it yields CASSIASGVETQYF.

This sequence joins TRBV29-1 and TRBJ2-2, with 13 bases that match TRBD2. V dropped 3 bases and J dropped 4; count of bases not matched to a gene: 5. This CDR3 has 16 residues. Per the germline V gene, CDR1 is SQVTM and CDR2 is ANQGSEA. The CDR3 nucleotides are TGCAGCGTTGATGGGGGACTAGCGGGAAGCACCGGGGAGCTGTTTTTT. Translation gives CSVDGGLAGSTGELFF.

This rearrangement joins TRBV12-3 or TRBV12-4 to TRBJ1-5; TRBD1 is a possible D gene (5 bases). Trimming took 1 base from V and 6 from J, leaving 16 bases between them. CDR3 size: 16 residues. The CDR3 here is CASSLEVGQGSQPQHF. CDR3 nucleotides: TGTGCCAGCAGTTTAGAGGTCGGCCAGGGTAGTCAGCCCCAGCATTTT.

This clonotype was seen a few times. Its ends do not fully match the called genes, so a read error is possible. The gene calls are TRBV29-1 and TRBJ1-1; a possible D gene is TRBD1 (5 bases). This CDR3 has 14 residues. CDR1 and CDR2 (germline): SQVTM, ANQGSEA. CDR3 coding DNA: TGCAGCGTAGAAGAAGGGGTGATGAACACTGAAGCTTTCTTT. Its translation is CSVEEGVMNTEAFF.

The chain uses TRBV7-6 and TRBJ2-3, with D possibly matching TRBD2 (7 bases). V was trimmed by 5 bases and J by 4 bases, leaving 19 bases between them. Germline CDR1 is SGHVS and CDR2 is FNYEAQ. The CDR3 extends over 16 amino acids. This CDR3 is CASSPQRGGRADTQYF. CDR3 nucleotide sequence: TGTGCCAGCAGCCCGCAGAGGGGGGGCCGGGCAGATACGCAGTATTTT.

This clonotype appeared a few times. The chain links TRBV10-2 to TRBJ1-5; no clear D gene. The CDR3 is made up of 14 amino acids. The ends were cut back, 0 bases at V and 7 bases at J, with 10 bases in the middle. Germline lookup yields CDR1 WSHSY and CDR2 SAAADI. The CDR3 here is CASSESTVFQPQHF. The CDR3 nucleotides are TGCGCCAGCAGTGAGTCTACAGTTTTCCAGCCCCAGCATTTT.

The chain combines TRBV20-1 with TRBJ2-1, with a possible D match to TRBD2 (7 bases). Per germline, CDR1 DFQATT and CDR2 SNEGSKA (reference sequence). Between the trimmed V and J ends, which lost 0 bases and 5 bases, there was a span of 11 bases. The CDR3 totals 14 residues. This CDR3 reads CSARDRRGHNEQFF. The DNA for the CDR3 is TGCAGTGCTAGAGATCGGCGGGGGCACAATGAGCAGTTCTTC.

This clonotype was seen at least ten times. The chain carries TRBV6-1 and TRBJ1-5, with D unresolved. The CDR3 is 14 residues long. Germline V CDR1 and CDR2: MNHNS, SASEGT. Trimming took off 4 bases at V and 0 bases at J, with 7 bases between the two ends. DNA for the CDR3: TGTGCCAGCAGTGTTGGCTATAGCAATCAGCCCCAGCATTTT. Protein: CASSVGYSNQPQHF.

This clonotype was seen at least ten times. The rearrangement uses TRBV6-2 or TRBV6-3 and TRBJ1-1; D is unresolved. The V gene lost 0 bases and the J gene lost 0 bases, with 5 bases spanning the gap. This CDR3 contains 14 residues. CDR1 is MNHEY, CDR2 SVGEGT, per germline. CDR3 sequence reads: CASSYSPMNTEAFF. The CDR3 DNA sequence: TGTGCCAGCAGTTACTCGCCAATGAACACTGAAGCTTTCTTT.

This clonotype came up a few times. The V call is TRBV9, the J call TRBJ1-1; D is perhaps TRBD1 (6 bases). The CDR3 has 12 amino acids. Trimming shortened V by 4 bases and J by 12 bases, and 16 bases separated the two germline ends. The germline V gene encodes CDR1 SGDLS and CDR2 YYNGEE. This CDR3 reads CASSPGDKGTFF. The DNA of the CDR3 is TGTGCCAGCAGCCCGGGGGACAAGGGTACTTTCTTT.

V is TRBV18 and J is TRBJ2-1; 7 bases agree with TRBD1. This CDR3 is built from 14 residues. J lost 5 bases, V lost 6 bases, and 7 bases had no gene match. Germline V gene sequence: CDR1 KGHSH, CDR2 LQKENI. CDR3 sequence (DNA): TGTGCCAGCTCCCACGGACAGGCAAACAATGAGCAGTTCTTC. It encodes CASSHGQANNEQFF.

This chain connects TRBV2 to TRBJ2-1; 11 positions agree with TRBD2. CDR1 SNHLY and CDR2 FYNNEI come from the germline V gene. The ends lost 3 bases at V and 3 bases at J; junction bases unmatched: 10. This CDR3 is built from 18 residues. The CDR3 spells CASSDTLAGGRLYNEQFF. DNA for the CDR3: TGTGCCAGCAGTGACACCCTAGCGGGAGGCCGACTCTACAATGAGCAGTTCTTC.

The chain couples TRBV4-2 to TRBJ2-1; D unresolved. The V end lost 8 bases, the J end lost 2 bases, and 13 bases lay between the germline ends. This CDR3 is built from 14 residues. Germline lookup yields CDR1 LGHNA and CDR2 YNFKEQ. CDR3 bases: TGTGCCAGCGGTCCGGAAGATCCCTACAATGAGCAGTTCTTC. Translating it yields CASGPEDPYNEQFF.

This clonotype was counted only a few times. The J gene is TRBJ2-1, the V gene TRBV2, with TRBD2 matching over 13 bases. The germline V gene has CDR1 SNHLY and CDR2 FYNNEI. V dropped 7 bases and J dropped 6; count of bases not matched to a gene: 6. The CDR3 has 15 residues. The CDR3 spells CASNIRLAGGNEQFF. In nucleotides, the CDR3 is TGTGCCAGCAATATCAGACTAGCGGGAGGCAATGAGCAGTTCTTC.

This clonotype was picked up many times. The chain is built from TRBV20-1 and TRBJ2-3; 10 bases match TRBD2. V gave up 6 bases and J gave up 6 bases; unmatched junction bases: 12. There are 15 residues in the CDR3. Germline loops: CDR1 DFQATT, CDR2 SNEGSKA (reference sequence). The CDR3 DNA reads TGCAGTGCCCATGTACTAGCGGGGAAACGGGATACGCAGTATTTT. It encodes CSAHVLAGKRDTQYF.

The chain combines TRBV20-1 with TRBJ2-2; D perhaps matches TRBD1 (6 bases). The CDR3 loop spans 13 amino acids. The germline CDR1 and CDR2 sequences are DFQATT and SNEGSKA (reference sequence). Trimming stripped 3 bases from V and 5 bases from J, with 10 bases between. The CDR3 sequence is CSASIQGTGELFF. In DNA form, the CDR3 reads TGCAGTGCTAGTATTCAGGGGACCGGGGAGCTGTTTTTT.

About this clonotype: The germline gene is not matched at one end of the junction; a read error may be the cause. The chain uses TRBV20-1 and TRBJ2-1, with 10 bases aligning to TRBD2. The CDR3 is 15 residues long. Germline assignment: CDR1 DFQATT and CDR2 SNEGSKA (reference sequence). This CDR3 is CSARRLAGSYHEQFF. CDR3 coding DNA: TGCAGTGCTAGACGACTAGCGGGCTCCTACCATGAGCAGTTCTTC.